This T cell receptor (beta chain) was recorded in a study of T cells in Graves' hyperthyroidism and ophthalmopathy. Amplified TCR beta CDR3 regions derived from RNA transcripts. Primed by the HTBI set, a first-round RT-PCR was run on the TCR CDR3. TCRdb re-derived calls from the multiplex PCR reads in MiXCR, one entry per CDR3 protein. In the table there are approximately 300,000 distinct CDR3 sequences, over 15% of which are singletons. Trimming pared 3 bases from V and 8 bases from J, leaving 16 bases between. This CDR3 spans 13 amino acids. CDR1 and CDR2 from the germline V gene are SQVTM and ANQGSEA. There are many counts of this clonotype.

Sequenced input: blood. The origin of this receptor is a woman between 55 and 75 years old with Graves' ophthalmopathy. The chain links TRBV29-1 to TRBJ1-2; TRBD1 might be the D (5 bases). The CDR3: CSVDHRREDGYTF. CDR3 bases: TGCAGCGTTGACCATCGCAGGGAGGACGGCTACACCTTC. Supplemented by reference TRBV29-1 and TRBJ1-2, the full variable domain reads SAVISQKPSRDICQRGTSLTIQCQVDSQVTMMFWYRQQPGQSLTLIATANQGSEATYESGFVIDKFPISRPNLTFSTLTVSNMSPEDSSIYLCSVDHRREDGYTFGSGTRLTVV.